This T cell receptor beta chain was profiled in a study of blood T cell repertoires in COVID-19. The CDR3 is made up of 14 amino acids. Trimming took 0 bases from V and 5 from J; bases not matched to a gene: 3. The germline V gene has CDR1 SGHKS and CDR2 YYEKEE (reference sequence). Clones were read by immunoSEQ multiplex PCR, and TCRdb kept only the in-frame ones, dropping some. Here the sample spans 150,000 to 200,000 clones, over 75% being singletons. Sequences were obtained from peripheral blood. The clonotype comes from a human donor in a cohort sampled during active COVID-19. The V and J genes are TRBV5-5 and TRBJ2-7, with 9 bases fitting TRBD2. CDR3 sequence: CASSLASGVDEQYF. CDR3 coding DNA: TGTGCCAGCAGCTTGGCTAGCGGGGTAGACGAGCAGTACTTC.